Listed below are T cell receptor beta chains from one sample, sequenced in a study of blood T cell repertoires in COVID-19. Clones were sequenced by immunoSEQ multiplex PCR, and TCRdb holds only the in-frame ones, with some missing. In the table there are 200,000 to 250,000 clones, roughly nine tenths of which are singletons. Sequenced sample: PBMCs or T cells enriched from blood (not recorded which). Receptors were obtained from a woman aged 50 to 65 in a cohort exposed to, infected with or recovered from COVID-19 (not recorded which). Each CDR3 is given with its conserved first and last residue. The order of the fields is CDR3 protein, V gene, J gene.

CDR3aa: CASSSGQGSSGNTIYF
v_gene: TRBV5-1
j_gene: TRBJ1-3

CDR3aa: CASSQVTGTGVYNEQFF
v_gene: TRBV4-2
j_gene: TRBJ2-1

CDR3aa: CASSPDTSFGSPLHF
v_gene: TRBV9
j_gene: TRBJ1-6

CDR3aa: CASSQSGGRGNTEAFF
v_gene: TRBV4-1
j_gene: TRBJ1-1

CDR3aa: CASSSGQGGLGELFF
v_gene: TRBV11-3
j_gene: TRBJ2-2

CDR3aa: CATYRVYTEAFF
v_gene: TRBV24-1
j_gene: TRBJ1-1

CDR3aa: CASSERAGGETEAFF
v_gene: TRBV5-1
j_gene: TRBJ1-1

CDR3aa: CASNTEGGRGWEGYNEQFF
v_gene: TRBV3-1/TRBV3-2
j_gene: TRBJ2-1

CDR3aa: CASSPAGRVEAFF
v_gene: TRBV6-5
j_gene: TRBJ1-1

CDR3aa: CASSPDRGLTEAFF
v_gene: TRBV7-9
j_gene: TRBJ1-1

CDR3aa: CASSETSGPGETQYF
v_gene: TRBV2
j_gene: TRBJ2-5

CDR3aa: CASSVGQGRTEAFF
v_gene: TRBV7-2
j_gene: TRBJ1-1

CDR3aa: CASSLLTGTYNEQFF
v_gene: TRBV7-2
j_gene: TRBJ2-1

CDR3aa: CASSFRTEGYGYTF
v_gene: TRBV7-9
j_gene: TRBJ1-2

CDR3aa: CASSLGGTSGAQETQYF
v_gene: TRBV7-8
j_gene: TRBJ2-5

CDR3aa: CASSLEGAARSTGELFF
v_gene: TRBV5-6
j_gene: TRBJ2-2

CDR3aa: CASSQDSGGANEQFF
v_gene: TRBV4-2
j_gene: TRBJ2-1

CDR3aa: CASSDEDRAYYGYTF
v_gene: TRBV6-1
j_gene: TRBJ1-2

CDR3aa: CAIRSSTGGMVNGYTF
v_gene: TRBV10-3
j_gene: TRBJ1-2

CDR3aa: CASSQARGSAPKAFF
v_gene: TRBV11-2
j_gene: TRBJ1-1

CDR3aa: CASSWEGEKLFF
v_gene: TRBV28
j_gene: TRBJ1-4

CDR3aa: CASSNALTGGKAQYF
v_gene: TRBV9
j_gene: TRBJ2-5

CDR3aa: CASSTPEEDYGYTF
v_gene: TRBV21-1
j_gene: TRBJ1-2

CDR3aa: CASSLGGVEASQYF
v_gene: TRBV7-9
j_gene: TRBJ2-5

CDR3aa: CASSVDGTGGSGNTIYF
v_gene: TRBV9
j_gene: TRBJ1-3

CDR3aa: CASSLSDSTDSGNTIYF
v_gene: TRBV5-5
j_gene: TRBJ1-3

CDR3aa: CASSQEMGGNEKLFF
v_gene: TRBV4-2
j_gene: TRBJ1-4

CDR3aa: CASSVGQGAGQPQHF
v_gene: TRBV9
j_gene: TRBJ1-5

CDR3aa: CASRGQGEGPQHF
v_gene: TRBV28
j_gene: TRBJ1-5

CDR3aa: CSAPVAGYAFF
v_gene: TRBV20-1
j_gene: TRBJ1-1